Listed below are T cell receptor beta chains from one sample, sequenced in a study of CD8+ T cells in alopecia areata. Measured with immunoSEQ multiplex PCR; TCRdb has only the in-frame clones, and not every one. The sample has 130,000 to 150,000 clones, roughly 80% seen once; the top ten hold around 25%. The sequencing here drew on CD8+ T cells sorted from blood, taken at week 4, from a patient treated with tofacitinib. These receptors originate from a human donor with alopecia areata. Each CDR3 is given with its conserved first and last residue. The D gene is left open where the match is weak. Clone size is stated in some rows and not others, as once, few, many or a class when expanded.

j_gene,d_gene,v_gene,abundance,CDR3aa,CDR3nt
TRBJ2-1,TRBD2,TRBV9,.,CASSPLTSGGANYNEQFF,TGTGCCAGCAGCCCCCTTACTAGCGGGGGGGCGAACTACAATGAGCAGTTCTTC
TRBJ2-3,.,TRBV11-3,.,CASSLWSRDTQYF,TGTGCCAGCAGCCTATGGAGTCGAGATACGCAGTATTTT
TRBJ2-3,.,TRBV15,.,CATSYPQESDTQYF,TGTGCCACCAGCTACCCACAGGAGTCAGATACGCAGTATTTT
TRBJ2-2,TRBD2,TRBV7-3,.,CASSSLTSGDGELFF,TGTGCCAGCAGCTCCCTGACTAGCGGCGACGGGGAGCTGTTTTTT
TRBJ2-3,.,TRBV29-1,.,CSVSMGDSYTDTQYF,TGCAGCGTCTCCATGGGGGACTCGTACACAGATACGCAGTATTTT
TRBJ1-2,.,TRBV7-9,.,CASSLNQGPNYGYTF,TGTGCCAGCAGCTTAAATCAGGGACCAAACTATGGCTACACCTTC
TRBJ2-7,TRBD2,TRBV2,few,CASSSTSGYEQYF,TGTGCCAGCAGTTCGACTAGCGGCTACGAGCAGTACTTC
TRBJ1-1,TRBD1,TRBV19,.,CASKKSPTGLTEAFF,TGTGCCAGTAAGAAAAGTCCGACAGGGCTCACTGAAGCTTTCTTT
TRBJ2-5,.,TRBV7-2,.,CASSLPPTGGQTQYF,TGTGCCAGCAGCTTACCCCCCACCGGGGGGCAGACCCAGTACTTC
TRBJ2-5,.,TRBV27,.,CASSPLGAMETQYF,TGTGCCAGCAGTCCCCTTGGGGCTATGGAGACCCAGTACTTC
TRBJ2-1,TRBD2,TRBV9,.,CASSVVGGGPVEQFF,TGTGCCAGCAGCGTAGTGGGCGGGGGGCCGGTCGAGCAGTTCTTC
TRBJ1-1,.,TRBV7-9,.,CASAMGAAEAFF,TGTGCCTCGGCTATGGGGGCCGCTGAAGCTTTCTTT
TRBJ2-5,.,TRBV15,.,CATTMTGGWETQYF,TGTGCCACCACCATGACTGGTGGTTGGGAGACCCAGTACTTC
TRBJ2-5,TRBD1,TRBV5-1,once,CASSWDSPVQETQYF,TGCGCCAGCAGCTGGGACAGCCCGGTCCAGGAGACCCAGTACTTC
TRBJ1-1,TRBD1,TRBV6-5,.,CASSTTGFDTEAFF,TGTGCCAGCAGTACGACAGGGTTCGACACTGAAGCTTTCTTT